The 7 T cell receptor beta chains presented below share a single source sample, sequenced in a study of T cell responses to AZD1222 COVID-19 vaccine. TCRdb keeps only in-frame clones here, not all; method: immunoSEQ multiplex PCR. The table records 85,000 to 130,000 clones, 90% of them present only once. The sample in question was peripheral blood, obtained on day 0 of AZD1222 vaccination. The receptors stem from an adult in good health.

The V gene is TRBV19, the J gene TRBJ2-3; TRBD1 matches at 9 bases. Germline V lookup: CDR1 LNHDA, CDR2 SQIVND (reference sequence). The CDR3 is made up of 14 amino acids. V lost 6 bases to trimming and J lost 3 bases; unmatched junction nucleotides: 4. DNA of the CDR3: TGTGCCAGTAGGCGGACAGGGGAGACAGATACGCAGTATTTT. This gives the protein CASRRTGETDTQYF.

The count of this clone is one. The chain recombines TRBV7-3 with TRBJ2-2; D may be TRBD1 (6 bases). V was shortened by 3 bases and J by 2 bases, with 10 bases between the two germline ends. The CDR3 is made up of 15 amino acids. Germline-derived CDR1 and CDR2 are SGHTA and FQGTGA. CDR3 amino acids: CASSFGTLNTGELFF. CDR3 DNA sequence: TGTGCCAGCAGCTTCGGGACACTCAACACCGGGGAGCTGTTTTTT.

This rearrangement joins TRBV25-1 to TRBJ1-5; unclear D gene. CDR1 and CDR2 (germline): MGHDK, SYGVNS. Trimming removed 3 bases at V and 6 bases at J, with 9 bases between. CDR3 length: 13 residues. The CDR3 region is CASSDWGGQPQHF. The CDR3 coding sequence is TGTGCCAGCAGTGATTGGGGTGGTCAGCCCCAGCATTTT.

The genes are TRBV25-1 and TRBJ2-3; D is unclear. Germline V gene data show CDR1 as MGHDK and CDR2 as SYGVNS. This CDR3 has 14 amino acids. V dropped 5 bases and J dropped 2 bases, with 11 bases sitting between them. For the CDR3, the DNA is TGTGCCAGCAGTAACTCCACGGCCACAGATACGCAGTATTTT. Translated, it gives CASSNSTATDTQYF.

This chain connects TRBV7-2 to TRBJ1-4, with a possible D match to TRBD1 (6 bases). This CDR3 is built from 16 residues. Trimming took 1 base from V and 4 from J, leaving 13 bases between them. Germline lookup yields CDR1 SGHTA and CDR2 FQGNSA. In DNA, the CDR3 is TGTGCCAGCAGCTTAGTGGGGGCGTCAAGTAATGAAAAACTGTTTTTT. This gives the protein CASSLVGASSNEKLFF. Full variable domain (rest looked up from reference TRBV7-2 and TRBJ1-4): GAGVSQSPSNKVTEKGKDVELRCDPISGHTALYWYRQSLGQGLEFLIYFQGNSAPDKSGLPSDRFSAERTGGSVSTLTIQRTQQEDSAVYLCASSLVGASSNEKLFFGSGTQLSVL.

The chain has TRBV7-2 and TRBJ2-3; 10 nucleotides align to TRBD2. CDR3 size: 18 residues. J was trimmed by 1 base and V by 5 bases; bases with no gene match: 12. The germline CDR1 and CDR2 sequences are SGHTA and FQGNSA. The CDR3 spells CASSPWLEREGRTDTQYF. In DNA form, the CDR3 reads TGTGCCAGCAGCCCCTGGTTGGAGCGGGAGGGGCGCACAGATACGCAGTATTTT.

This chain connects TRBV5-1 to TRBJ2-3, with D unresolved. Germline loops: CDR1 SGHRS, CDR2 YFSETQ. This CDR3 comprises 12 residues. V shed 5 bases and J shed 3 bases, with 7 bases lying between them. The CDR3 here is CASRAETDTQYF. The CDR3 region has the DNA TGCGCCAGCAGGGCGGAAACAGATACGCAGTATTTT.